This T cell receptor beta chain was recovered during a study of cytomegalovirus exposure and HLA in healthy donors. Concerning this clone itself: Its antigen is unknown.

General observations from the study: Previous analysis showed most TCR beta V segments were productive about 87% or about 30% of the time. Reports showed the classifier diagnosing cytomegalovirus status with high specificity and sensitivity. Solely CMV serostatus was available to characterize immune exposure.

The PCR used 60 Vbeta and 13 Jbeta primers. Data came from immunoSEQ multiplex PCR; TCRdb stores just in-frame clones and leaves some out. The repertoire has about 120,000 clones, 79% of them found once; the top ten carry around 4.5%. V lost 5 bases, J lost 0 bases, and 12 bases lay in between. Germline V gives CDR1 MDHEN, CDR2 SYDVKM. The CDR3 runs 15 residues. This chain uses TRBV28 with TRBJ2-3, with D perhaps TRBD2 (5 bases). The TCR was taken from a man aged 30 to 45 in good health and CMV-seropositive. Sequencing used PBMCs. CDR3 DNA: TGTGCCAGCAGTCAATTAGCGTCGAGCACAGATACGCAGTATTTT. Amino acids: CASSQLASSTDTQYF.